Following are 21 T cell receptor beta chains from one sample sequenced in a study of T cell responses to AZD1222 COVID-19 vaccine. Only in-frame clones appear in the TCRdb table, and some are missing; sequencing was by immunoSEQ multiplex PCR. The sample holds roughly 55,000 clones, approximately 90% seen once. This specimen consisted of peripheral blood, obtained on day 0 of AZD1222 vaccination. The receptors were sampled from an adult in good health.

The chain carries TRBV2 and TRBJ1-1; TRBD1 matches 7 bases. From germline, CDR1 is SNHLY and CDR2 FYNNEI. The CDR3 contains 13 residues. Unmatched junction bases numbered 4, after V lost 2 bases and J lost 7 bases. CDR3 protein: CASSELGDSEAFF. For the CDR3, the DNA is TGTGCCAGCAGTGAATTGGGGGACAGTGAAGCTTTCTTT.

In its sample, this clone was seen a few times. This chain joins TRBV6-4 and TRBJ1-2, with TRBD1 as a possible D gene (5 bases). The germline V gene encodes CDR1 MRHNA and CDR2 SNTAGT. The CDR3 contains 12 residues. Trimming cost V 1 base and J 7 bases, with 7 bases left between them. CDR3 DNA: TGTGCCAGCAGTGACTGGAGGGGTGGCTACACCTTC. Its protein product is CASSDWRGGYTF.

This rearrangement joins TRBV5-6 to TRBJ2-1; unclear D gene. Per the germline V gene, CDR1 is SGHDT and CDR2 is YYEEEE. This CDR3 comprises 11 residues. The V and J ends lost 4 bases and 10 bases respectively, with 9 bases between them. The CDR3 DNA reads TGTGCCAGCAGCGTGGATTCGGAGCAGTTCTTC. This gives the protein CASSVDSEQFF.

The chain uses TRBV5-1 and TRBJ2-7, with 9 bases identical to TRBD1. This CDR3 region has 15 residues. V lost 0 bases to trimming and J lost 4 bases; unmatched junction nucleotides: 5. Germline V CDR1 and CDR2: SGHRS, YFSETQ. The CDR3 sequence: CASSLGGTGRYEQYF. The CDR3 DNA reads TGCGCCAGCAGCTTGGGAGGGACAGGGAGATACGAGCAGTACTTC.

The J gene is TRBJ1-1, the V gene TRBV5-5; 8 positions match TRBD1. V lost 5 bases, J lost 1 base, and 10 bases stayed unmatched. Germline V gene sequence: CDR1 SGHKS, CDR2 YYEKEE (reference sequence). The CDR3 extends over 16 amino acids. CDR3 DNA: TGTGCCAGCAGTCTCGGGACAGGACTACCGAACACTGAAGCTTTCTTT. Amino acids: CASSLGTGLPNTEAFF.

The chain recombines TRBV7-8 with TRBJ2-6, with D perhaps TRBD1 (5 bases). The CDR3 covers 16 residues. Germline V lookup: CDR1 SGHVS, CDR2 FQNEAQ. V was shortened by 0 bases and J by 2 bases, with 8 bases between the two germline ends. The CDR3 is CASSLAAGPGANVLTF. The CDR3 region has the DNA TGTGCCAGCAGCTTAGCGGCAGGGCCTGGGGCCAACGTCCTGACTTTC.

This rearrangement joins TRBV29-1 to TRBJ2-5; a weak D match, TRBD2 (6 bases). Germline V gene lookup returns CDR1 SQVTM and CDR2 ANQGSEA. V lost 2 bases and J 2 bases, leaving 18 bases between the germline ends. CDR3 length equals 16 residues. CDR3 nucleotides: TGCAGCGTTGAATTGGGGGGTCCCACAAATCAAGAGACCCAGTACTTC. Protein: CSVELGGPTNQETQYF.

V usage is TRBV6-5 and J usage is TRBJ1-6; TRBD1 might be the D (5 bases). Between the trimmed V and J ends, which lost 6 bases and 7 bases, there was a span of 13 bases. Germline V gene lookup returns CDR1 MNHEY and CDR2 SVGAGI. The length of the CDR3 is 14 residues. The CDR3 DNA sequence: TGTGCCAGCAGGGCCTGGGGGGGAAATTCACCCCTCCACTTT. Amino acid sequence: CASRAWGGNSPLHF.

The V call is TRBV3-1 (or the pseudogene TRBV3-2), the J call TRBJ1-1; 8 bases fit TRBD1. V lost 1 base, J lost 4 bases, and 2 bases stayed unmatched. This CDR3 has 14 amino acids. Germline V lookup: CDR1 LGHDT, CDR2 YNNKEL (reference sequence). CDR3 bases: TGTGCCAGCAGCCAAGGACAGGGGAGCACTGAAGCTTTCTTT. The encoded protein is CASSQGQGSTEAFF.

This chain connects TRBV7-9 to TRBJ2-7; 8 bases match TRBD1. Per germline, CDR1 SEHNR and CDR2 FQNEAQ (reference sequence). The CDR3 runs 15 residues. V lost 5 bases to trimming and J lost 0 bases; unmatched junction nucleotides: 6. CDR3 sequence reads: CASSQGTGRSYEQYF. CDR3 DNA: TGTGCCAGCAGCCAAGGGACAGGCCGCTCCTACGAGCAGTACTTC.

The chain uses TRBV5-1 and TRBJ1-1, with D possibly being TRBD1 (5 bases). Germline-derived CDR1 and CDR2 are SGHRS and YFSETQ. The CDR3 extends over 13 amino acids. V was cut by 4 bases and J by 3 bases, with 10 bases left in between. As DNA, the CDR3 is TGCGCCAGCAGCCGTTGGGGGGACACTGAAGCTTTCTTT. Translating gives CASSRWGDTEAFF.

The chain carries TRBV5-5 and TRBJ1-1; no clear D. The CDR3 covers 11 residues. Germline V CDR1 and CDR2: SGHKS, YYEKEE (reference sequence). The V gene lost 1 base and the J gene lost 4 bases, with 2 bases spanning the gap. This chain's CDR3 is CASSLFTEAFF. CDR3 bases: TGTGCCAGCAGCTTGTTCACTGAAGCTTTCTTT.

The V gene is TRBV6-1, the J gene TRBJ1-1; tentatively, D is TRBD1 (6 bases). In germline, CDR1 is MNHNS, CDR2 SASEGT. The germline V and J ends were trimmed by 4 bases and 0 bases, with 18 bases remaining between them. CDR3 length equals 17 residues. CDR3 sequence: CASSVTGMVVLNTEAFF. DNA for the CDR3: TGTGCCAGCAGTGTTACAGGGATGGTGGTATTGAACACTGAAGCTTTCTTT.

This clone is a singleton in its sample. The CDR3 nucleotides read TGTGCCAGCTCTCCAGGACACGGTGCTGAAAAACTGTTTTTT. Translating it yields CASSPGHGAEKLFF. This chain connects TRBV18 to TRBJ1-4; D might be TRBD1 (5 bases). The germline V and J ends were trimmed by 6 bases and 7 bases, with 15 bases remaining between them. Per the germline V gene, CDR1 is KGHSH and CDR2 is LQKENI. The CDR3 extends over 14 amino acids.

This chain links TRBV28 with TRBJ1-5; TRBD1 matches 7 bases. Germline loops: CDR1 MDHEN, CDR2 SYDVKM. The CDR3 consists of 14 residues. The V segment lost 6 bases and the J segment 6 bases; nucleotides outside the gene matches: 8. CDR3 sequence: CASRGGGVVQPQHF. The CDR3 coding sequence is TGTGCCAGCAGAGGGGGCGGGGTCGTTCAGCCCCAGCATTTT.

This chain links TRBV7-2 with TRBJ1-5; the D is unclear. The CDR3 extends over 13 amino acids. Trimming cost V 4 bases and J 4 bases, with 8 bases left between them. Germline CDR1 reads SGHTA; CDR2 reads FQGNSA. The CDR3 loop reads CASSSQENQPQHF. In DNA form, the CDR3 reads TGTGCCAGCAGCTCCCAAGAGAATCAGCCCCAGCATTTT.

The chain uses TRBV27 and TRBJ2-1; D is perhaps TRBD1 (5 bases). The CDR3 is made up of 16 amino acids. The V end lost 0 bases, the J end lost 1 base, and 10 bases lay between the germline ends. The germline V gene has CDR1 MNHEY and CDR2 SMNVEV (reference sequence). The CDR3: CASSLSGHESYNEQFF. CDR3 sequence (DNA): TGTGCCAGCAGTTTATCTGGACACGAGTCCTACAATGAGCAGTTCTTC.

The chain uses TRBV18 and TRBJ1-2; 7 positions agree with TRBD1. The CDR3 has 15 amino acids. V was clipped by 5 bases and J by 4 bases; unmatched bases: 10. CDR1 and CDR2 (germline): KGHSH, LQKENI. CDR3: CASSVPGQNLYGYTF. CDR3 bases: TGTGCCAGCTCAGTCCCGGGACAGAACCTCTATGGCTACACCTTC.

The genes are TRBV3-1 (or the pseudogene TRBV3-2) and TRBJ2-2; D perhaps matches TRBD1 (5 bases). The CDR3 is 13 amino acids. Trimming shortened V by 4 bases and J by 7 bases, and 10 bases separated the two germline ends. The germline V gene encodes CDR1 LGHDT and CDR2 YNNKEL (reference sequence). In DNA, the CDR3 is TGTGCCAGCAGCCCAGGGTGGGACGGGGAGCTGTTTTTT. Translated, it gives CASSPGWDGELFF.

The chain has TRBV18 and TRBJ1-1; 7 nucleotides match TRBD1. Germline CDR1 KGHSH, CDR2 LQKENI. V shed 6 bases, J shed 8 bases, and the junction held 15 bases outside the gene matches. The CDR3 contains 15 residues. The DNA for the CDR3 is TGTGCCAGCTCCCCTGAGACAGGGAGGTCGTTGGAAGCTTTCTTT. Amino acid sequence: CASSPETGRSLEAFF.

This sequence joins TRBV11-3 and TRBJ2-7; the match to TRBD1 covers 10 bases. V was clipped by 3 bases and J by 2 bases; unmatched bases: 1. CDR3 length equals 14 residues. Germline V gives CDR1 SGHNT, CDR2 YENEEA. CDR3 coding DNA: TGTGCCAGCAGCTTGGGGACAGGGGCCTACGAGCAGTACTTC. Amino acids: CASSLGTGAYEQYF.